This passage covers 11 T cell receptor beta chains from one sample sequenced in a study of shared clonotypes between healthy human individuals. TCRdb's table, derived via immunoSEQ multiplex PCR, lists solely in-frame clones and lacks some. The repertoire consists of some 2.1 million clones, with 85% to 95% occurring once and the leading ten covering more than 0.1%. Material: naive CD4+ T cells sorted from blood. Specified subset: CD45RA+ positively selected. Receptors originate from a man aged 18 to 35 in good health.

The gene calls are TRBV7-2 and TRBJ2-7; 8 nucleotides match TRBD1. The CDR3 length is 14 residues. Germline values: CDR1 SGHTA, CDR2 FQGNSA. V trimming: 4 bases; J trimming: 5 bases; junction bases outside the gene matches: 7. CDR3 residues: CASSSRQGPNEQYF. The CDR3 bases are TGTGCCAGCAGCTCACGACAGGGGCCCAACGAGCAGTACTTC.

This clone came up once. Additional DNA sequences in this sample encode the identical CDR3. This chain connects TRBV6-1 to TRBJ1-5, with TRBD1 identical over 7 bases. CDR3 length: 12 residues. J was trimmed by 6 bases and V by 6 bases; bases with no gene match: 2. Germline assignment: CDR1 MNHNS and CDR2 SASEGT. The DNA for the CDR3 is TGTGCCAGCAGCGACAGGGTTCAGCCCCAGCATTTT. Amino acid sequence: CASSDRVQPQHF.

The chain joins TRBV5-1 to TRBJ2-2; D is unclear. Trimming removed 5 bases from V and 4 bases from J, with 12 bases in between. This CDR3 is built from 14 residues. Germline V gene sequence: CDR1 SGHRS, CDR2 YFSETQ. For the CDR3, the DNA is TGCGCCAGCAGAAAAGAGTCCATCACCGGGGAGCTGTTTTTT. Translated, it gives CASRKESITGELFF.

Worth noting for this clone: The sample has other DNA sequences that encode this CDR3 too. The chain combines TRBV2 with TRBJ2-3; D is undetermined. This CDR3 comprises 13 residues. Germline loops: CDR1 SNHLY, CDR2 FYNNEI. V was clipped by 3 bases and J by 3 bases, with 7 bases between them. The CDR3 nucleotides are TGTGCCAGCAGTGAGGAGAGGACAGATACGCAGTATTTT. Protein: CASSEERTDTQYF.

This chain connects TRBV12-5 to TRBJ1-5; D is unresolved. The CDR3 has 11 residues. V lost 5 bases and J 4 bases, leaving 3 bases between the germline ends. The germline V gene encodes CDR1 LGHNT and CDR2 FRNRAP. The CDR3 loop is CASGGNQPQHF. DNA of the CDR3: TGTGCTAGTGGTGGGAATCAGCCCCAGCATTTT.

The chain employs TRBV6-1 and TRBJ2-5, with TRBD2 matching 10 bases. Per germline, CDR1 MNHNS and CDR2 SASEGT. The V gene end was trimmed by 4 bases and the J gene end by 2 bases; junction bases not matched to a gene: 4. The CDR3 is 15 amino acids. The CDR3 sequence: CASSGSGLAQETQYF. DNA of the CDR3: TGTGCCAGCAGTGGGTCGGGACTAGCGCAAGAGACCCAGTACTTC.

The table lists this clone with a few counts. V is TRBV4-1 and J is TRBJ2-7; D tentatively reads TRBD1 or TRBD2 (5 bases each). Trimming took off 0 bases at V and 6 bases at J, with 12 bases between the two ends. Per the germline V gene, CDR1 is MGHRA and CDR2 is YSYEKL. The CDR3 loop spans 14 amino acids. CDR3 loop: CASSQEGAAVEQYF. The CDR3 DNA follows: TGCGCCAGCAGCCAAGAAGGGGCAGCGGTCGAGCAGTACTTC.

In this sample, this clone turned up once. V is TRBV30 and J is TRBJ1-3; the D gene is possibly TRBD1 (6 bases). The CDR3 extends over 13 amino acids. CDR1 is GTSNPN and CDR2 is SVGIG in the germline V gene (reference sequence). The CDR3 here is CGSGGPSGNTIYF. CDR3 in DNA: TGTGGCAGCGGGGGGCCCTCTGGAAACACCATATATTTT.

V usage is TRBV6-5 and J usage is TRBJ2-4, with 9 positions matching TRBD1. Trimming cost V 6 bases and J 4 bases; bases outside gene matches: 4. Per germline, CDR1 MNHEY and CDR2 SVGAGI. The CDR3 totals 14 residues. CDR3 nucleotides: TGTGCCAGCAGCAGAGGACAGGGGAAAAACATTCAGTACTTC. This sequence encodes CASSRGQGKNIQYF.

V is TRBV5-1 and J is TRBJ2-3; D not resolved. The length of the CDR3 is 13 residues. Germline loops: CDR1 SGHRS, CDR2 YFSETQ. Trimming left V 2 bases short and J 10 bases short, with 14 bases between. CDR3 region: CASSLGQVEAQYF. The CDR3 bases are TGCGCCAGCAGCTTAGGGCAGGTCGAGGCGCAGTATTTT.

The chain links TRBV29-1 to TRBJ2-7, with D tentatively TRBD1 (6 bases). The V gene's germline CDR1 is SQVTM and CDR2 ANQGSEA. The CDR3 totals 11 residues. The V end lost 5 bases, the J end lost 7 bases, and 12 bases lay between the germline ends. DNA of the CDR3: TGCAGCGTTATGGGGGCCGGGGAGCAGTACTTC. It specifies CSVMGAGEQYF.